These 25 T cell receptor beta chains originate from one sample sequenced in a study of patients and donors after allogeneic stem cell transplantation. A single record per CDR3 protein comes from TCRdb applying MiXCR to the RT-PCR reads. Among approximately 99,000 distinct CDR3 sequences, roughly 35% were seen once, and the ten largest hold around 26%. Specimen: blood, either unsorted or a sorted T cell fraction (not recorded which). The receptors were sampled from a human donor who was either an allogeneic HSCT recipient or a stem cell or donor lymphocyte infusion donor (not recorded which). It is not recorded whose cells these are; they may come from a transplant donor.

The chain links TRBV20-1 to TRBJ2-7; 12 bases are shared with TRBD2. Germline CDR1 and CDR2: DFQATT and SNEGSKA (reference sequence). Trimming took 2 bases from V and 6 from J; bases not matched to a gene: 2. CDR3 length equals 13 residues. The CDR3 DNA sequence: TGCAGTGCTAGACGGACTAGCGGGACCGAGCAGTACTTC. Encoded protein: CSARRTSGTEQYF.

This clonotype was picked up a small number of times. The chain couples TRBV25-1 to TRBJ1-4; no firm D call. Germline V gene data show CDR1 as MGHDK and CDR2 as SYGVNS. V was cut by 3 bases and J by 2 bases, with 16 bases left in between. The CDR3 sequence is 17 residues long. The CDR3 DNA reads TGTGCCAGCAGTGACTCGGGCCGCCTGGACACTAATGAAAAACTGTTTTTT. The encoded protein is CASSDSGRLDTNEKLFF.

The chain employs TRBV20-1 and TRBJ1-5; D is uncertain. CDR1 and CDR2 (germline): DFQATT, SNEGSKA (reference sequence). V lost 3 bases to trimming and J lost 0 bases, with 12 bases between them. The CDR3 contains 15 residues. CDR3 residues: CSARLWDYSNQPQHF. Written as DNA, the CDR3 is TGCAGTGCTAGGCTCTGGGATTATAGCAATCAGCCCCAGCATTTT.

The chain links TRBV24-1 to TRBJ2-1, with TRBD1 matching 10 bases. Germline V gene lookup returns CDR1 KGHDR and CDR2 SFDVKD. This CDR3 is 15 amino acids long. J gave up 7 bases and V 3 bases, and 5 bases lay outside the gene matches. This CDR3 reads CATSDRGQGRNEQFF. The DNA of the CDR3 is TGTGCCACCAGTGATCGGGGACAGGGGCGAAATGAGCAGTTCTTC.

This clonotype was counted only a few times. This rearrangement joins TRBV12-5 to TRBJ1-2; 7 bases agree with TRBD1. With V trimmed by 0 bases and J by 7 bases, 17 bases remained unmatched. Germline V gene sequence: CDR1 LGHNT, CDR2 FRNRAP. CDR3 length: 18 residues. The CDR3, as DNA: TGTGCTAGTGGTTTGGTGGAGGGGGCGTTCCAGGTTCTCGCTGGCTACACCTTC. Encoded protein: CASGLVEGAFQVLAGYTF.

J is TRBJ1-3 and V is TRBV28; D is possibly TRBD1 (6 bases). Germline lookup yields CDR1 MDHEN and CDR2 SYDVKM. V was trimmed by 2 bases and J by 4 bases, leaving 15 bases between them. The CDR3 is made up of 16 amino acids. CDR3 residues: CASSLRTEGSGNTIYF. In nucleotides, the CDR3 is TGTGCCAGCAGTTTACGGACAGAAGGATCAGGAAACACCATATATTTT.

The chain employs TRBV7-2 and TRBJ1-1; 8 bases are shared with TRBD1. The CDR3 sequence is 14 residues long. Germline V lookup: CDR1 SGHTA, CDR2 FQGNSA. Trimming took 4 bases from V and 8 from J; bases not matched to a gene: 9. The CDR3: CASSSRGLELEAFF. The CDR3 region has the DNA TGTGCCAGCAGCTCCAGGGGGCTCGAGTTGGAAGCTTTCTTT.

The chain uses TRBV9 and TRBJ2-5, with D perhaps given as TRBD1 or TRBD2 (5 bases each). CDR1 is SGDLS, CDR2 YYNGEE, per germline. Trimming cost V 2 bases and J 6 bases, with 17 bases left between them. The CDR3 extends over 15 amino acids. The chain's CDR3 is CASSVLGEPNQTQYF. The DNA of the CDR3 is TGTGCCAGCAGCGTTTTGGGGGAACCCAACCAGACCCAGTACTTC. Filled out from reference TRBV9 and TRBJ2-5, the complete variable domain reads DSGVTQTPKHLITATGQRVTLRCSPRSGDLSVYWYQQSLDQGLQFLIQYYNGEERAKGNILERFSAQQFPDLHSELNLSSLELGDSALYFCASSVLGEPNQTQYFGPGTRLLVL.

In this sample, this clonotype turned up a few times. V is TRBV29-1 and J is TRBJ2-3, with D perhaps TRBD2 (5 bases). CDR3 length: 13 residues. Germline V gene lookup returns CDR1 SQVTM and CDR2 ANQGSEA. V was trimmed by 4 bases and J by 5 bases, leaving 13 bases between them. The CDR3 spells CSVGRRLVDTQYF. Here the CDR3 DNA reads TGCAGCGTTGGGAGGAGGCTGGTAGATACGCAGTATTTT.

This clonotype was counted a few times. The CDR3 region has the DNA TGTGCCAGCAGGGCGACAGGGGGCGAAGTGGCCGGGGAGCTGTTTTTT. Translating gives CASRATGGEVAGELFF. This chain links TRBV12-3 or TRBV12-4 with TRBJ2-2; TRBD1 matches at 10 bases. The CDR3 has 16 amino acids. Trimming took 6 bases from V and 6 from J; bases not matched to a gene: 10.

The chain has TRBV6-5 and TRBJ2-1; 11 bases fit TRBD2. CDR1 and CDR2 (germline): MNHEY, SVGAGI. V shed 0 bases and J 4 bases; nucleotides not matched to a gene: 14. CDR3 length: 20 residues. CDR3 protein: CASSYSKSLAGGGGYNEQFF. CDR3 sequence (DNA): TGTGCCAGCAGTTACTCGAAGTCGCTAGCGGGAGGAGGGGGTTACAATGAGCAGTTCTTC.

The chain uses TRBV3-1 and TRBJ1-1, with 8 positions matching TRBD1. V gave up 3 bases and J gave up 5 bases; unmatched junction bases: 8. The CDR3 sequence is 15 residues long. Germline CDR1 LGHDT, CDR2 YNNKEL (reference sequence). CDR3 nucleotide sequence: TGTGCCAGCAGCCAGCCCAGGGGGCTGGGGACTGAAGCTTTCTTT. Amino acids: CASSQPRGLGTEAFF. Full variable domain (missing parts from reference TRBV3-1 and TRBJ1-1): DTAVSQTPKYLVTQMGNDKSIKCEQNLGHDTMYWYKQDSKKFLKIMFSYNNKELIINETVPNRFSPKSPDKAHLNLHINSLELGDSAVYFCASSQPRGLGTEAFFGQGTRLTVV.

The rearrangement joins TRBV6-5 to TRBJ1-5, with 7 bases aligning to TRBD1. J lost 7 bases, V lost 6 bases, and 9 bases had no gene match. Per germline, CDR1 MNHEY and CDR2 SVGAGI. The CDR3 contains 14 residues. The DNA for the CDR3 is TGTGCCAGCAGCCCAGACAGGGTTCGACAGCCCCAGCATTTT. It is translated as CASSPDRVRQPQHF.

In its sample, this clonotype was seen once. The chain recombines TRBV5-4 with TRBJ2-7, with 9 bases aligning to TRBD2. CDR1 and CDR2 (germline): SGHNT, YYREEE (reference sequence). The CDR3 extends over 15 amino acids. With 2 bases clipped from V and 3 bases from J, the junction kept 6 bases outside the gene matches. The CDR3 reads CASSLWLAGVYEQYF. The CDR3 nucleotides are TGTGCCAGCAGCTTATGGTTAGCGGGAGTCTACGAGCAGTACTTC.

V and J are TRBV29-1 and TRBJ1-1; tentative D call: TRBD1 (6 bases). The CDR3 covers 12 residues. Germline CDR1 SQVTM, CDR2 ANQGSEA. Trimming shortened V by 7 bases and J by 4 bases, and 13 bases separated the two germline ends. The CDR3 DNA follows: TGCAGCGCAGAGAGGGGGGGCACTGAAGCTTTCTTT. It specifies CSAERGGTEAFF.

J is TRBJ2-7 and V is TRBV6-6, with D unclear. CDR1 and CDR2 from the germline V gene are MNHNY and SVGAGI (reference sequence). The V end was cut by 5 bases, the J end by 4 bases, with 15 bases between. The CDR3 length is 14 residues. CDR3 loop: CASSTVRLGYEQYF. In DNA form, the CDR3 reads TGTGCCAGCAGTACCGTCAGGTTAGGTTACGAGCAGTACTTC.

This chain uses TRBV18 with TRBJ1-4, with D uncertain. V was clipped by 3 bases and J by 0 bases, with 8 bases between them. Germline V gives CDR1 KGHSH, CDR2 LQKENI. This CDR3 comprises 15 residues. The CDR3 reads CASSPTVATNEKLFF. CDR3 coding DNA: TGTGCCAGCTCACCTACTGTTGCAACTAATGAAAAACTGTTTTTT.

The CDR3 loop is CASSQEDNLSYNEQFF. The CDR3 bases are TGTGCCAGCAGCCAAGAGGACAACCTCTCCTACAATGAGCAGTTCTTC. This chain uses TRBV4-2 with TRBJ2-1, with D perhaps matching TRBD1 (5 bases). The V gene lost 0 bases and the J gene lost 0 bases, with 9 bases spanning the gap. CDR3 length equals 16 residues. Germline V gene sequence: CDR1 LGHNA, CDR2 YNFKEQ.

About this clonotype: A much larger clonotype is one base distant, so this may be a read error. V usage is TRBV5-1 and J usage is TRBJ1-1; no reliable D call. CDR3 size: 13 residues. The germline gives CDR1 SGHRS, CDR2 YFSETQ. This CDR3 reads CDSSLTRNTEAFF. The CDR3 coding sequence is TGCGACAGCAGCTTAACAAGGAACACTGAAGCTTTCTTT.

The chain recombines TRBV3-1 with TRBJ2-7; 12 bases agree with TRBD2. Germline assignment: CDR1 LGHDT and CDR2 YNNKEL (reference sequence). V was pared by 3 bases and J by 5 bases, with 5 bases of the junction left unmatched. The CDR3 loop spans 15 amino acids. The CDR3 nucleotides are TGTGCCAGCAGCCACCATCGACTAGCGGGAGACGAGCAGTACTTC. This translates into CASSHHRLAGDEQYF.

This chain links TRBV6-2 or TRBV6-3 with TRBJ2-1; D assignment may be TRBD1 or TRBD2 (5 bases each). Between the trimmed V and J ends, which lost 2 bases and 0 bases, there was a span of 8 bases. This CDR3 region has 15 residues. Germline CDR1 reads MNHEY; CDR2 reads SVGEGT. CDR3 sequence (DNA): TGTGCCAGCAGTTACCAGGGACGCTCCTACAATGAGCAGTTCTTC. Translation: CASSYQGRSYNEQFF.

This clonotype was seen only a few times. The V call is TRBV7-2, the J call TRBJ1-3; D uncertain. The CDR3 is made up of 14 amino acids. Germline V gene sequence: CDR1 SGHTA, CDR2 FQGNSA. Trimming left V 5 bases short and J 0 bases short, with 8 bases between. The CDR3 DNA reads TGTGCCAGCAGCCTGTACGGCTCTGGAAACACCATATATTTT. Its protein is CASSLYGSGNTIYF.

In its sample, this clonotype was seen once. The CDR3 bases are TGTGCCAGCATGGACGACCGGGCGGGAGGCCCGGACGAGCAGTACTTC. This translates into CASMDDRAGGPDEQYF. The gene calls are TRBV28 and TRBJ2-7; 8 bases match TRBD2. In germline, CDR1 is MDHEN, CDR2 SYDVKM. V gave up 7 bases and J gave up 5 bases; unmatched junction bases: 16. CDR3 length: 16 residues.

This clonotype was seen more than once but under ten times. The chain is built from TRBV7-9 and TRBJ1-4, with D hard to call. From germline, CDR1 is SEHNR and CDR2 FQNEAQ (reference sequence). The CDR3 is 13 residues long. V dropped 3 bases and J dropped 11 bases, with 13 bases sitting between them. CDR3 sequence: CASSLDLLGKLFF. As DNA, the CDR3 is TGTGCCAGCAGCTTGGACCTTTTGGGGAAACTGTTTTTT.

The chain is built from TRBV12-3 or TRBV12-4 and TRBJ1-4; the D is unclear. Trimming took 7 bases from V and 8 from J, leaving 20 bases between them. The CDR3 contains 15 residues. CDR3: CASTPAGRLGEKLFF. The DNA of the CDR3 is TGTGCCAGCACCCCTGCGGGAAGGTTGGGGGAAAAACTGTTTTTT.